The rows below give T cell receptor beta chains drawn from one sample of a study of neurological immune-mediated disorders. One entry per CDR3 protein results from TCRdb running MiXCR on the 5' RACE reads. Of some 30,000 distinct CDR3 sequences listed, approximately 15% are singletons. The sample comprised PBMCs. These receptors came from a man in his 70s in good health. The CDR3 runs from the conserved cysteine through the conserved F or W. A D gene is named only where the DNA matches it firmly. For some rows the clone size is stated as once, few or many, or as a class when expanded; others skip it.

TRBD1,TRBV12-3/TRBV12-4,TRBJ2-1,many,TGTGCCAGCAGTTTAGTGGGACAGGGAAGTGAGCAGTTCTTC,CASSLVGQGSEQFF
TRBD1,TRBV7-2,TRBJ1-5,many,TGTGCCAGCAGCTTTACAGGGGCCTGGGGTCAGCCCCAGCATTTT,CASSFTGAWGQPQHF
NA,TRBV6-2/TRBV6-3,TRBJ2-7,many,TGTGCCAGCAGGAGGGGGATTTCCTACGAGCAGTACTTC,CASRRGISYEQYF
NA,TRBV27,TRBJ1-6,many,TGTGCCAGCAGTTCCGGACAGCTTTATAATTCACCCCTCCACTTT,CASSSGQLYNSPLHF
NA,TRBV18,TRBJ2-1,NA,TGTGCCAGCTCACCAAGGAGTGAGCAGTTCTTC,CASSPRSEQFF
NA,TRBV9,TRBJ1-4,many,TGTGCCAGCAGCGAAGGGCCTAATGAAAAACTGTTTTTT,CASSEGPNEKLFF
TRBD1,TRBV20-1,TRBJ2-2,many,TGCAGTGCTAGGCAAATGACAGGGTGGTGGAACGGGGAGCTGTTTTTT,CSARQMTGWWNGELFF
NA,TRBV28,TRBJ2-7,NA,TGTGCCACCCTCCCCTCCTACGAGCAGTACTTC,CATLPSYEQYF
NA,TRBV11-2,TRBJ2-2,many,TGTGCCAGCAGCTTAGAGTGGGGGCGCACCGGGGAGCTGTTTTTT,CASSLEWGRTGELFF
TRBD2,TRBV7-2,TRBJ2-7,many,TGTGCCAGCATCCCGGGACTAGCGGGGGCTTACGAGCAGTACTTC,CASIPGLAGAYEQYF
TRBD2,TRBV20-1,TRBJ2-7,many,TGCAGTGCAAAGCGGGACCCCCAGTCCTACGAGCAGTACTTC,CSAKRDPQSYEQYF
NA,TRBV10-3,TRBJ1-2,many,TGTGCCATCAGTGAATTTGGCGGATCGTCGTCAGAGAGCTACACCTTC,CAISEFGGSSSESYTF
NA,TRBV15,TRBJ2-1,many,TGTGCCACCAGCAGAGATCTGGGCTCCTACAATGAGCAGTTCTTC,CATSRDLGSYNEQFF
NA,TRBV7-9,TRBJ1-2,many,TGTGCCAGCAGCCTCTCGACAGATGGCTACACCTTC,CASSLSTDGYTF
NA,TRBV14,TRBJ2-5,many,TGTGCCAGCAGCCAAGATTCCCGCGGGGTTCATGAGACCCAGTACTTC,CASSQDSRGVHETQYF
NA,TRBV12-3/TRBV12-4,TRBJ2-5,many,TGTGCCAGCAGTTTGAGGGAACAAGAGACCCAGTACTTC,CASSLREQETQYF
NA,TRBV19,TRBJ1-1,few,TGTGCCAGTAGTATAGATCCAAACAACCCCTGGCCTGAAGCTTTCTTT,CASSIDPNNPWPEAFF
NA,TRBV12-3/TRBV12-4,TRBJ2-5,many,TGTGCCAGCAGCCAACGGACTCCCCACCGGGAGACCCAGTACTTC,CASSQRTPHRETQYF
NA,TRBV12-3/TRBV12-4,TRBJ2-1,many,TGTGCCAGCAGTTTGACAGCCAGCACCTACAATGAGCAGTTCTTC,CASSLTASTYNEQFF
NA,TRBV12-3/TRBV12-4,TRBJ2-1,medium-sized,TGTGCCAGCAGTTTCCCGCGACAAGAGCAGTTCTTC,CASSFPRQEQFF